The 27 T cell receptor beta chains below all came from one sample that was sequenced in a study of shared clonotypes between healthy human individuals. This table comes from immunoSEQ multiplex PCR, and its TCRdb copy is limited to in-frame clones, with some not included. The table records approximately 2,300,000 clones, 85% to 95% of them present only once. Source material: naive CD4+ T cells from PBMCs. As for subset: CD45RA+ positively selected. The receptors stem from a man younger than 30 in good health. Some clones in this sample may be carry-over from other donors' samples.

With regard to this clone: Distinct nucleotide sequences in the sample also encode this CDR3. The chain carries TRBV18 and TRBJ2-5, with D tentatively TRBD1 or TRBD2 (5 bases each). The CDR3 extends over 13 amino acids. Germline CDR1 KGHSH, CDR2 LQKENI. Trimming removed 2 bases from V and 1 base from J, with 5 bases in between. CDR3 nucleotide sequence: TGTGCCAGCTCACCAGGGGGCCAAGAGACCCAGTACTTC. This translates into CASSPGGQETQYF.

The V gene is TRBV5-1, the J gene TRBJ2-1, with D unclear. The CDR3 sequence is 13 residues long. The V gene lost 1 base and the J gene lost 5 bases, with 7 bases spanning the gap. Germline-derived CDR1 and CDR2 are SGHRS and YFSETQ. The CDR3 sequence is CASSLFPNNEQFF. The CDR3 nucleotides read TGCGCCAGCAGCTTGTTCCCTAACAATGAGCAGTTCTTC.

The chain couples TRBV5-1 to TRBJ1-2, with D possibly TRBD1 on 6 matching bases. Trimming pared 4 bases from V and 6 bases from J, leaving 19 bases between. Looked up from germline, CDR1 is SGHRS and CDR2 is YFSETQ. The CDR3 sequence is 15 residues long. The chain's CDR3 is CASSTPGEALNGYTF. The CDR3, as DNA: TGCGCCAGCAGCACCCCAGGGGAGGCTCTGAATGGCTACACCTTC.

The chain combines TRBV5-1 with TRBJ2-2; D possibly corresponds to TRBD2 (6 bases). The CDR3 has 16 amino acids. Germline V gives CDR1 SGHRS, CDR2 YFSETQ. V lost 0 bases, J lost 4 bases, and 13 bases lay in between. The chain's CDR3 is CASSLAGGGGTGELFF. CDR3 sequence (DNA): TGCGCCAGCAGCTTGGCCGGGGGAGGAGGCACCGGGGAGCTGTTTTTT.

The chain combines TRBV28 with TRBJ2-7; 8 nucleotides match TRBD1. V shed 7 bases, J shed 5 bases, and the junction held 7 bases outside the gene matches. The germline V gene has CDR1 MDHEN and CDR2 SYDVKM. This CDR3 comprises 13 residues. As DNA, the CDR3 is TGTGCCAGCAAAGGACAGGGTACTAACGAGCAGTACTTC. It is translated as CASKGQGTNEQYF.

The genes are TRBV30 and TRBJ2-5; D is ambiguous. Trimming pared 2 bases from V and 3 bases from J, leaving 16 bases between. CDR3 length: 15 residues. Germline lookup yields CDR1 GTSNPN and CDR2 SVGIG (reference sequence). CDR3 DNA: TGTGCCTGGAGTCCGACGAGACCAGCTAAAGAGACCCAGTACTTC. Translation: CAWSPTRPAKETQYF. The whole variable domain, filled in from reference TRBV30 and TRBJ2-5, reads SQTIHQWPATLVQPVGSPLSLECTVEGTSNPNLYWYRQAAGRGLQLLFYSVGIGQISSEVPQNLSASRPQDRQFILSSKKLLLSDSGFYLCAWSPTRPAKETQYFGPGTRLLVL.

The sample holds one count of this clone. The J gene is TRBJ2-7, the V gene TRBV6-6; tentatively, D is TRBD1 (6 bases). The CDR3 sequence is 15 residues long. With 6 bases removed from V and 5 bases from J, the gap between germline ends came to 20 bases. In germline, CDR1 is MNHNY, CDR2 SVGAGI (reference sequence). The CDR3 is CASRTFNREPDEQYF. The DNA of the CDR3 is TGTGCCAGCAGAACTTTCAACAGGGAGCCTGACGAGCAGTACTTC.

The J gene is TRBJ2-7, the V gene TRBV6-6; 8 nucleotides line up with TRBD2. Trimming at V came to 8 bases and at J to 6 bases, leaving 6 bases not matched to a gene. CDR1 MNHNY and CDR2 SVGAGI come from the germline V gene (reference sequence). The CDR3 spans 12 residues. The CDR3 loop reads CASFSSGLEQYF. As DNA, the CDR3 is TGTGCCAGCTTCTCTAGCGGGCTCGAGCAGTACTTC.

V usage is TRBV27 and J usage is TRBJ2-3; 8 bases align to TRBD2. There are 16 residues in the CDR3. After removal of 3 bases from V and 0 bases from J, the junction contained 5 bases not matched to a gene. Germline V gives CDR1 MNHEY, CDR2 SMNVEV (reference sequence). The CDR3 spells CASSFGAGGSTDTQYF. For the CDR3, the DNA is TGTGCCAGCAGTTTTGGGGCGGGAGGTAGCACAGATACGCAGTATTTT.

The J gene is TRBJ2-7, the V gene TRBV6-1, with D unclear. V was pared by 1 base and J by 3 bases, with 13 bases between. CDR1 and CDR2 from the germline V gene are MNHNS and SASEGT. The CDR3 runs to 15 residues. CDR3 coding DNA: TGTGCCAGCAGTGAAGAGGTGGGCGGAGTCTACGAGCAGTACTTC. Its translation is CASSEEVGGVYEQYF.

The chain carries TRBV11-3 and TRBJ1-5; tentatively, D is TRBD1 (5 bases). The germline gives CDR1 SGHNT, CDR2 YENEEA. CDR3 size: 14 residues. Trimming removed 1 base from V and 3 bases from J, with 7 bases in between. The CDR3 spells CASSLGRVNQPQHF. CDR3 bases: TGTGCCAGCAGCTTAGGCAGGGTCAATCAGCCCCAGCATTTT.

The chain carries TRBV27 and TRBJ1-3; D unresolved. The CDR3 sequence is 18 residues long. Germline V CDR1 and CDR2: MNHEY, SMNVEV (reference sequence). The V end lost 5 bases, the J end lost 0 bases, and 20 bases lay between the germline ends. The DNA for the CDR3 is TGTGCCAGCAGTCCCCCGGACGTCCGACCCAGCTCTGGAAACACCATATATTTT. It translates to CASSPPDVRPSSGNTIYF.

The rearrangement uses TRBV6-1 and TRBJ2-5; 7 bases line up with TRBD2. With 3 bases clipped from V and 5 bases from J, the junction kept 12 bases outside the gene matches. Germline V gives CDR1 MNHNS, CDR2 SASEGT. CDR3 length equals 16 residues. The CDR3 protein is CASSEFGWEGPETQYF. The CDR3 region has the DNA TGTGCCAGCAGTGAGTTCGGGTGGGAGGGCCCGGAGACCCAGTACTTC.

V usage is TRBV23-1 and J usage is TRBJ2-7; 7 bases fit TRBD2. TRBV23-1 is marked as an open reading frame, function uncertain. CDR3 length equals 15 residues. J was trimmed by 3 bases and V by 7 bases; bases with no gene match: 12. The CDR3 DNA reads TGCGCCAGCACACGGTCCCCACGGGAGGTCTACGAGCAGTACTTC. Amino acid sequence: CASTRSPREVYEQYF.

The chain combines TRBV28 with TRBJ2-1, with D perhaps TRBD2 (7 bases). V gave up 6 bases and J gave up 6 bases, with 21 bases separating them. Germline CDR1 reads MDHEN; CDR2 reads SYDVKM. This CDR3 spans 16 amino acids. The CDR3 bases are TGTGCCAGCAGCCCCGGGGGCGGGAGTGGGGTCAATGAGCAGTTCTTC. This encodes CASSPGGGSGVNEQFF.

This sequence joins TRBV27 and TRBJ1-4; D might be TRBD1 (5 bases). CDR1 MNHEY and CDR2 SMNVEV come from the germline V gene (reference sequence). Trimming pared 5 bases from V and 0 bases from J, leaving 13 bases between. This CDR3 is built from 16 residues. CDR3 amino acids: CASSRGGVPTNEKLFF. The CDR3 nucleotides read TGTGCCAGCAGTCGCGGGGGGGTCCCAACTAATGAAAAACTGTTTTTT.

The chain couples TRBV7-9 to TRBJ2-1, with TRBD1 matching 8 bases. Germline lookup yields CDR1 SEHNR and CDR2 FQNEAQ (reference sequence). V shed 4 bases and J 8 bases; nucleotides not matched to a gene: 10. The CDR3 is made up of 15 amino acids. The CDR3 here is CASSYRQGIGYEQFF. The CDR3 DNA reads TGTGCCAGCAGCTACAGACAGGGGATAGGGTATGAGCAGTTCTTC.

This clone was seen just once. The genes are TRBV19 and TRBJ1-1, with 7 bases fitting TRBD1. V lost 6 bases to trimming and J lost 1 base; unmatched junction nucleotides: 5. Germline CDR1 is LNHDA and CDR2 is SQIVND (reference sequence). This CDR3 region has 14 residues. CDR3 sequence: CASSRDSQNTEAFF. CDR3 nucleotide sequence: TGTGCCAGTAGCCGGGACAGTCAGAACACTGAAGCTTTCTTT.

This clone was detected once. V gene TRBV30 combines with J gene TRBJ1-2, with no clear D. CDR3 length: 13 residues. Germline V lookup: CDR1 GTSNPN, CDR2 SVGIG (reference sequence). Trimming removed 3 bases from V and 4 bases from J, with 12 bases in between. The CDR3 DNA reads as TGTGCCTGGAGAATTGCTGCGAGCTATGGCTACACCTTC. Protein: CAWRIAASYGYTF.

The genes are TRBV7-3 and TRBJ2-6; the match to TRBD1 covers 7 bases. With V trimmed by 5 bases and J by 1 base, 2 bases remained unmatched. Per germline, CDR1 SGHTA and CDR2 FQGTGA. There are 15 residues in the CDR3. The CDR3 here is CASSIRGSGANVLTF. CDR3 DNA: TGTGCCAGCAGCATCAGGGGGTCTGGGGCCAACGTCCTGACTTTC.

This rearrangement joins TRBV2 to TRBJ2-1, with 8 bases aligning to TRBD1. The CDR3 sequence is 15 residues long. V lost 1 base, J lost 4 bases, and 3 bases stayed unmatched. CDR1 SNHLY and CDR2 FYNNEI come from the germline V gene. CDR3 sequence: CASSEDRGEYNEQFF. The CDR3 DNA follows: TGTGCCAGCAGTGAAGACAGGGGGGAGTACAATGAGCAGTTCTTC.

This clone appeared a few times. The CDR3 here is CASSQQGASQPQHF. The CDR3 DNA sequence: TGTGCCAGCAGTCAACAGGGGGCAAGTCAGCCCCAGCATTTT. The V gene is TRBV27, the J gene TRBJ1-5, with 9 bases aligning to TRBD1. The CDR3 length is 14 residues. In germline, CDR1 is MNHEY, CDR2 SMNVEV (reference sequence). With V trimmed by 5 bases and J by 6 bases, 5 bases remained unmatched.

V and J are TRBV28 and TRBJ1-1; possibly TRBD1 for D (5 bases). Germline V CDR1 and CDR2: MDHEN, SYDVKM. V shed 7 bases and J shed 10 bases, with 16 bases lying between them. The CDR3 covers 12 residues. CDR3 coding DNA: TGTGCCAGCACCCAATGGGGGGGATCAGCTTTCTTT. Protein product: CASTQWGGSAFF.

V is TRBV7-2 and J is TRBJ2-1; 9 bases map to TRBD2. V lost 5 bases, J lost 4 bases, and 6 bases stayed unmatched. The CDR3 consists of 15 residues. The germline gives CDR1 SGHTA, CDR2 FQGNSA. Written as DNA, the CDR3 is TGTGCCAGCAGCGAGGCTACTAGCGGGTACAATGAGCAGTTCTTC. Amino acid sequence: CASSEATSGYNEQFF.

The gene calls are TRBV7-3 and TRBJ1-1; perhaps TRBD1 as D (6 bases). Germline CDR1 SGHTA, CDR2 FQGTGA. This CDR3 is 14 amino acids long. Trimming pared 5 bases from V and 3 bases from J, leaving 13 bases between. CDR3 sequence reads: CASSEQGLYTEAFF. The CDR3 DNA follows: TGTGCCAGCAGCGAACAGGGCCTATACACTGAAGCTTTCTTT.

The chain couples TRBV27 to TRBJ2-5, with 7 bases matching TRBD2. Trimming took 6 bases from V and 5 from J; bases not matched to a gene: 6. This CDR3 contains 13 residues. Germline V gene data show CDR1 as MNHEY and CDR2 as SMNVEV (reference sequence). The CDR3 DNA reads as TGTGCCAGCAGGCTGAGCGGGACCGAGACCCAGTACTTC. It specifies CASRLSGTETQYF.

V and J are TRBV4-2 and TRBJ1-2; 8 bases map to TRBD1. Germline CDR1 is LGHNA and CDR2 is YNFKEQ. V lost 4 bases and J lost 8; bases outside the gene matches: 12. The CDR3 loop spans 15 amino acids. The CDR3 spells CASSPGDRGTGGYTF. The CDR3 DNA sequence: TGTGCCAGCAGCCCGGGAGACAGGGGAACGGGAGGCTACACCTTC.